This is a list of T cell receptor beta chains from one sample in a study of siplizumab effects on memory and regulatory T cells. Measured with immunoSEQ multiplex PCR; TCRdb has only the in-frame clones, and not every one. The sample records some 100,000 clones, approximately 94% being singletons. The specimen was CD8+ T cells sorted from blood. Receptors originate from a human donor in good health. The CDR3 runs from the conserved cysteine through the conserved F or W. The D gene is left open where the match is weak. Some rows mark clone size as missing; the rest say once, few, many or name a class of expanded clone.

D gene,clone size,J gene,V gene,CDR3 DNA,CDR3 protein
TRBD1,.,TRBJ2-2,TRBV30,TGTGCCTGGACGGACAGGGTGAACACCGGGGAGCTGTTTTTT,CAWTDRVNTGELFF
.,.,TRBJ2-5,TRBV5-1,TGCGCCAGCAGCTCGGCGACAGGAGAATACCAAGAGACCCAGTACTTC,CASSSATGEYQETQYF
.,once,TRBJ2-7,TRBV9,TGTGCCAGCAGCGTAGAAGACAGCCTACCCTACGAGCAGTACTTC,CASSVEDSLPYEQYF
TRBD2,once,TRBJ2-7,TRBV13,TGTGCCAGCAGCGAGACTAGCGGGGGGGACAACTACGAGCAGTACTTC,CASSETSGGDNYEQYF
.,.,TRBJ2-5,TRBV4-2,TGTGCCAGCAGCCAAGATGGAGAGGAAGAGACCCAGTACTTC,CASSQDGEEETQYF
.,.,TRBJ2-7,TRBV6-6,TGTGCCAGCAGTTACGGGCCGGCCGGGTACGAGCAGTACTTC,CASSYGPAGYEQYF
.,.,TRBJ2-6,TRBV27,TGTGCCAGCAGTCCAGGCAGGGCTGGGGCCAACGTCCTGACTTTC,CASSPGRAGANVLTF
.,.,TRBJ2-7,TRBV27,TGTGCCACAGGGAGTTTCGAGCAGTACTTC,CATGSFEQYF
.,.,TRBJ2-4,TRBV6-6,TGTGCCAGCAGTTACCAAGTAGCCAAAAACATTCAGTACTTC,CASSYQVAKNIQYF
.,.,TRBJ2-5,TRBV7-3,TGTGCCAGCAGCCCCTCGGGTGGTAGCGGTGGAGAGACCCAGTACTTC,CASSPSGGSGGETQYF
.,.,TRBJ2-7,TRBV11-3,TGTGCCAGCAGCGCGGTCTTGGGCGAGCAGTACTTC,CASSAVLGEQYF
TRBD2,few,TRBJ2-1,TRBV2,TGTGCCAGCAGGTCCGGGACTAGCCACAATGAGCAGTTCTTC,CASRSGTSHNEQFF
.,.,TRBJ1-5,TRBV30,TGTGCCTGGAGTCGAAGCGATACCCGCAATCAGCCCCAGCATTTT,CAWSRSDTRNQPQHF
.,.,TRBJ2-4,TRBV19,TGTGCCAGTAGTCCCACGAATGCCAAAAACATTCAGTACTTC,CASSPTNAKNIQYF
.,.,TRBJ1-3,TRBV6-6,TGTGCCAGCAGTTACGTATCTTCTGGAAACACCATATATTTT,CASSYVSSGNTIYF